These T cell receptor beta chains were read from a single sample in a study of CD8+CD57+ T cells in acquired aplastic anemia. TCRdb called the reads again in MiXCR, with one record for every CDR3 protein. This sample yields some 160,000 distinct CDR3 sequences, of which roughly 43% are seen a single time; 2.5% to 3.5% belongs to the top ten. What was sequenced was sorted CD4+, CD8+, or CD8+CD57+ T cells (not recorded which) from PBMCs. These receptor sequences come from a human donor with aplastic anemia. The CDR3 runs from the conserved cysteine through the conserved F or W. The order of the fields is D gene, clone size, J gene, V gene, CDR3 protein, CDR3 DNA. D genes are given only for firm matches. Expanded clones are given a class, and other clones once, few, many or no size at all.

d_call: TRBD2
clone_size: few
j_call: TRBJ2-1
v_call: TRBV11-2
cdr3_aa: CASSPREGTEQFF
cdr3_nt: TGTGCCAGCAGCCCCCGGGAGGGTACTGAGCAGTTCTTC

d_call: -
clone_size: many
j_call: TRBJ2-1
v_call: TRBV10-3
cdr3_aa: CGIQPTTGSGEQFF
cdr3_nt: TGTGGAATCCAACCCACGACAGGCTCTGGTGAGCAGTTCTTC

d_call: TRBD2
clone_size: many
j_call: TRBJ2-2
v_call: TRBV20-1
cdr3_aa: CSARQAGGPVELFF
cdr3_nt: TGCAGTGCTAGACAGGCGGGAGGGCCTGTGGAGCTGTTTTTT

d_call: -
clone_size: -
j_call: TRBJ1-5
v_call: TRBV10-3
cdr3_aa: CAISVGANQPQHF
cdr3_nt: TGTGCCATCAGTGTGGGAGCGAATCAGCCCCAGCATTTT

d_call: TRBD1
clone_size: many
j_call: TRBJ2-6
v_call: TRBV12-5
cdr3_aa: CASGLPPGDSPTGANVLTF
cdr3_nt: TGTGCTAGTGGTTTGCCACCTGGGGACAGTCCTACTGGGGCCAACGTCCTGACTTTC

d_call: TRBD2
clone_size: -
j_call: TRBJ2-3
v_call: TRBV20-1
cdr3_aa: CSAPTSGNTDTQYF
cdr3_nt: TGCAGTGCTCCCACTAGCGGTAACACAGATACGCAGTATTTT

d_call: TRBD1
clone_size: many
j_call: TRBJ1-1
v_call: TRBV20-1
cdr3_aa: CSARTGLNTEAFF
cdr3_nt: TGCAGTGCAAGGACAGGGCTGAACACTGAAGCTTTCTTT

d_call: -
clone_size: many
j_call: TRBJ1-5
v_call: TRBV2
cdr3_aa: CASSEVVSGRMNNQPQHF
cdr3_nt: TGTGCCAGCAGTGAAGTGGTGTCGGGGCGGATGAACAATCAGCCCCAGCATTTT

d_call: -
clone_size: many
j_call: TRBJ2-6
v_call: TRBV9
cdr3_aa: CASSAYSGANVLTF
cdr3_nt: TGTGCCAGCAGCGCTTACTCTGGGGCCAACGTCCTGACTTTC

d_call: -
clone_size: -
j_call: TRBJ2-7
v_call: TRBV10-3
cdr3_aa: CAISREQTESYEQYF
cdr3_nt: TGTGCCATCAGCAGAGAACAGACCGAATCCTACGAGCAGTACTTC

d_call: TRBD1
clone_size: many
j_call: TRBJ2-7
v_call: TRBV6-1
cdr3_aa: CASRNKPGQGRNEQYF
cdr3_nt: TGTGCCAGCAGAAATAAGCCGGGACAGGGGCGCAACGAGCAGTACTTC

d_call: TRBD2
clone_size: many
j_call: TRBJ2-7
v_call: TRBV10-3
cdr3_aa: CAAGALAGGSTYEQYF
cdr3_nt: TGTGCCGCCGGGGCCCTAGCGGGAGGATCCACCTACGAGCAGTACTTC

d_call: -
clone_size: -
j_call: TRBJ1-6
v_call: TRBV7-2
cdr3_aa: CASSPRTDSPLHF
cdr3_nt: TGTGCCAGCAGCCCCAGGACTGATTCACCCCTCCACTTT

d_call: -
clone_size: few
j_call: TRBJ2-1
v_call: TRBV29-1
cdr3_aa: CSVDVVGSEQFF
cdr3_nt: TGCAGCGTTGATGTGGTGGGGTCTGAGCAGTTCTTC

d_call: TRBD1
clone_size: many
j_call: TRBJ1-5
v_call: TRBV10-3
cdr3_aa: CAIREGDIVGQTNQPQHF
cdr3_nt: TGTGCCATCAGGGAAGGGGACATCGTGGGACAGACCAATCAGCCCCAGCATTTT

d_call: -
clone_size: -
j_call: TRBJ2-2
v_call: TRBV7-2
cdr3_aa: CASSLFRNTGELFF
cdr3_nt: TGTGCCAGCAGCTTATTCAGGAACACCGGGGAGCTGTTTTTT

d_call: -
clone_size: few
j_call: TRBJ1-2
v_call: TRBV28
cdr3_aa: CATPDVNYGYTF
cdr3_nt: TGTGCCACCCCGGACGTTAACTATGGCTACACCTTC

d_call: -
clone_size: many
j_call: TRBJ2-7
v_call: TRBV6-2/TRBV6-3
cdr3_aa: CANLEQSYEQYF
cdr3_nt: TGTGCCAACCTCGAGCAGAGCTACGAGCAGTACTTC

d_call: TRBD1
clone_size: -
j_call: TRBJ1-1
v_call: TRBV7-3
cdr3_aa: CASNLSGQGATEAFF
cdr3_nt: TGTGCCAGTAACCTCAGCGGGCAGGGGGCCACTGAAGCTTTCTTT

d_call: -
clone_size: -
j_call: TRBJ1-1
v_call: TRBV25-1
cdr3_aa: CASSDTALGILNTEAFF
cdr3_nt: TGTGCCAGCAGTGACACGGCCTTAGGGATCCTGAACACTGAAGCTTTCTTT

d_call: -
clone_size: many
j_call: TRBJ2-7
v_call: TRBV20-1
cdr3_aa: CSAGPDTYEQYF
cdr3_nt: TGCAGTGCTGGGCCAGACACCTACGAGCAGTACTTC

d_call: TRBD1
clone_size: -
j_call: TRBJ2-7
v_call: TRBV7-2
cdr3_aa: CASTGQGASEQYF
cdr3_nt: TGTGCCAGCACCGGACAGGGGGCGAGCGAGCAGTACTTC

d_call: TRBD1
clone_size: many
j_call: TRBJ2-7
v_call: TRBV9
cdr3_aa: CASSVGTGNSYEQYF
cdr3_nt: TGTGCCAGCAGCGTAGGGACAGGGAATTCCTACGAGCAGTACTTC

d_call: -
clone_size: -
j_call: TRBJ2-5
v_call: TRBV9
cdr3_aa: CASSQGTRQETQYF
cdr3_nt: TGTGCCAGCTCCCAAGGGACACGGCAAGAGACCCAGTACTTC

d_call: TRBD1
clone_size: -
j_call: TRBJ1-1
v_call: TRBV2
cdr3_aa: CASSAGGSIEAFF
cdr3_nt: TGTGCCAGCAGTGCAGGGGGGAGCATTGAAGCTTTCTTT

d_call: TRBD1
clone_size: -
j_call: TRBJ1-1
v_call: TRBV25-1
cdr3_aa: CDSSLGQGRPTEAFF
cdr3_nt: TGTGACAGCAGTCTGGGACAGGGGAGACCCACTGAAGCTTTCTTT

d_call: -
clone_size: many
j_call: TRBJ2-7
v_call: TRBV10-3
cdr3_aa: CAISGIDVTVNEQYF
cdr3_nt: TGTGCCATCAGTGGAATCGACGTTACAGTAAACGAGCAGTACTTC

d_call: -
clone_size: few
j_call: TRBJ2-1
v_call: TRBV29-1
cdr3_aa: CSVERGRLGNEQFF
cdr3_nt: TGCAGCGTTGAACGGGGTAGGTTAGGCAATGAGCAGTTCTTC